This T cell receptor beta chain was documented in a study of graft-versus-host responses after intestinal transplantation. Germline CDR1 is MDHEN and CDR2 is SYDVKM. The CDR3 has 14 residues. Losses at the gene ends were 2 bases for V and 9 bases for J; bases not matched to a gene: 8. Produced via immunoSEQ multiplex PCR; TCRdb's table is partial and in-frame only. The sample gives about 98,000 clones, 86% of which show up once; approximately 1.4% is in the top ten. This sequence was found in a human patient who received an intestinal transplant, so some T cells may come from the graft donor. The specimen comprised PBMCs, sampled 255 days after intestinal transplant. The chain combines TRBV28 with TRBJ2-7; 9 nucleotides agree with TRBD1. In nucleotides, the CDR3 is TGTGCCAGCAGTTTAGGGGACAGGGTCCCGTCGCAGTACTTC. It yields the protein CASSLGDRVPSQYF.